Presented here are 20 T cell receptor beta chains from one specimen sequenced in a study of T cell changes during pregnancy in multiple sclerosis (dated 2019 in TCRdb). Receptor amplification or capture employed the immunoSEQ multiplex PCR assay. The table comes from immuneACCESS by way of TCRdb, which keeps in-frame sequences with V and J called. Part of the clones is missing from these tables; in studies checked, under half for an unresolved V gene and the rest for unknown reasons. This sample is represented by 50,000 or so clones; around 90% of them were singletons. The top ten hold about 0.37% of the sample. The specimen comprised CD4+ T cells from peripheral blood mononuclear cells, sampled before pregnancy. These receptors originate from a female donor with multiple sclerosis, enrolled in a pregnancy study.

The chain has TRBV11-2 and TRBJ2-2, with D possibly being TRBD2 (6 bases). Germline V gene sequence: CDR1 SGHAT, CDR2 FQNNGV. The CDR3 sequence is 15 residues long. Deletions cut 2 bases from V and 1 base from J, with 8 bases between. The CDR3 coding sequence is TGTGCCAGCAGCTTAACGCGGGAGAACACCGGGGAGCTGTTTTTT. As protein: CASSLTRENTGELFF. Combining the CDR3 with reference TRBV11-2 and TRBJ2-2 gives the whole variable domain EAGVAQSPRYKIIEKRQSVAFWCNPISGHATLYWYQQILGQGPKLLIQFQNNGVVDDSQLPKDRFSAERLKGVDSTLKIQPAKLEDSAVYLCASSLTRENTGELFFGEGSRLTVL.

The V call is TRBV5-1, the J call TRBJ2-3; a weak D match, TRBD1 (6 bases). Per the germline V gene, CDR1 is SGHRS and CDR2 is YFSETQ. V dropped 4 bases and J dropped 2 bases, with 11 bases sitting between them. The CDR3 totals 14 residues. CDR3 sequence: CASSLGGPTDTQYF. The CDR3 bases are TGCGCCAGCAGCCTTGGGGGCCCCACAGATACGCAGTATTTT.

The chain uses TRBV29-1 and TRBJ1-1, with a tentative D call TRBD1 (5 bases). CDR1 and CDR2 from the germline V gene are SQVTM and ANQGSEA. The germline V and J ends were trimmed by 6 bases and 0 bases, with 11 bases remaining between them. The CDR3 has 13 residues. CDR3 nucleotide sequence: TGCAGCGTGAAGCCAGGGTTGAACACTGAAGCTTTCTTT. As protein: CSVKPGLNTEAFF.

This clone has a single count. The chain employs TRBV6-4 and TRBJ2-7; no definite D call. V shed 6 bases and J shed 0 bases, with 12 bases lying between them. The CDR3 totals 14 residues. The germline gives CDR1 MRHNA, CDR2 SNTAGT. The CDR3 DNA reads as TGTGCCAGCAGAAAGAAGGAGAACTCCTACGAGCAGTACTTC. Translation: CASRKKENSYEQYF.

The J gene is TRBJ1-1, the V gene TRBV30; possibly TRBD1 for D (6 bases). V gave up 4 bases and J gave up 11 bases, with 14 bases separating them. Germline assignment: CDR1 GTSNPN and CDR2 SVGIG (reference sequence). The CDR3 is 11 amino acids. CDR3 amino acids: CAWIGRQAAFF. CDR3 sequence (DNA): TGTGCCTGGATTGGTAGACAGGCGGCTTTCTTT.

V and J are TRBV4-1 and TRBJ1-2; a weak D match, TRBD1 (5 bases). The CDR3 contains 17 residues. V was clipped by 6 bases and J by 1 base, with 21 bases between them. CDR1 and CDR2 from the germline V gene are MGHRA and YSYEKL. The CDR3 DNA sequence: TGCGCCAGCAGACCAGAGCCCGGGACTTCGAATAACTATGGCTACACCTTC. This translates into CASRPEPGTSNNYGYTF.

The rearrangement uses TRBV28 and TRBJ2-5, with D perhaps matching TRBD2 (5 bases). The CDR3 runs to 16 residues. Germline CDR1 is MDHEN and CDR2 is SYDVKM. V gave up 6 bases and J gave up 3 bases, with 20 bases separating them. In DNA, the CDR3 is TGTGCCAGCAGCCCGCGGGCTTGGAGAGGGAAAGAGACCCAGTACTTC. It translates to CASSPRAWRGKETQYF. Together with reference TRBV28 and TRBJ2-5, the CDR3 gives the full variable domain: DVKVTQSSRYLVKRTGEKVFLECVQDMDHENMFWYRQDPGLGLRLIYFSYDVKMKEKGDIPEGYSVSREKKERFSLILESASTNQTSMYLCASSPRAWRGKETQYFGPGTRLLVL.

V gene TRBV30 combines with J gene TRBJ2-3, with 7 bases matching TRBD1. Germline values: CDR1 GTSNPN, CDR2 SVGIG (reference sequence). The CDR3 runs to 14 residues. V lost 0 bases to trimming and J lost 3 bases; unmatched junction nucleotides: 3. CDR3 nucleotide sequence: TGTGCCTGGAGTGTAGGGGGCACGACAGATACGCAGTATTTT. Its protein product is CAWSVGGTTDTQYF.

A single count supports this clone. This chain connects TRBV19 to TRBJ1-1; D might be TRBD1 (6 bases). Trimming left V 4 bases short and J 1 base short, with 10 bases between. The CDR3 is made up of 14 amino acids. The germline V gene encodes CDR1 LNHDA and CDR2 SQIVND (reference sequence). The CDR3 sequence: CASSSGTSNTEAFF. The CDR3 DNA is TGTGCCAGTAGTAGTGGGACATCGAACACTGAAGCTTTCTTT.

The rearrangement joins TRBV4-3 to TRBJ2-4; TRBD1 agrees at 8 bases. The CDR3 totals 17 residues. Germline loops: CDR1 LGHNA, CDR2 YSLEER. V gave up 1 base and J gave up 3 bases; unmatched junction bases: 8. This chain's CDR3 is CASSQGTGLGGKNIQYF. CDR3 bases: TGCGCCAGCAGCCAAGGGACAGGGCTTGGGGGCAAAAACATTCAGTACTTC.

This clone was recorded only once. J is TRBJ1-2 and V is TRBV7-2; TRBD1 is a possible D gene (5 bases). Trimming pared 5 bases from V and 2 bases from J, leaving 9 bases between. Looked up from germline, CDR1 is SGHTA and CDR2 is FQGNSA. This CDR3 is built from 13 residues. CDR3 residues: CASSPRGNYGYTF. CDR3 DNA sequence: TGTGCCAGCAGCCCACGGGGGAACTATGGCTACACCTTC.

This clone was seen just once. CDR3 in amino acids: CASNQGKGLPLEQFF. DNA for the CDR3: TGTGCCAGCAATCAGGGTAAGGGACTTCCTCTTGAGCAGTTCTTC. This chain connects TRBV6-1 to TRBJ2-1, with D possibly matching TRBD2 (6 bases). The CDR3 covers 15 residues. The V gene's germline CDR1 is MNHNS and CDR2 SASEGT. The ends were cut back, 7 bases at V and 9 bases at J, with 22 bases in the middle.

In this sample, this clone turned up once. The chain joins TRBV6-1 to TRBJ1-5; tentative D call: TRBD1 (6 bases). The CDR3 is made up of 15 amino acids. V was clipped by 2 bases and J by 4 bases, with 12 bases between them. Per germline, CDR1 MNHNS and CDR2 SASEGT. The CDR3 loop is CASSESGQQNQPQHF. DNA of the CDR3: TGTGCCAGCAGTGAAAGTGGACAGCAGAATCAGCCCCAGCATTTT.

This clone is a singleton in its sample. This chain uses TRBV5-1 with TRBJ2-5; TRBD2 matches 15 bases. V shed 0 bases, J shed 6 bases, and the junction held 12 bases outside the gene matches. This CDR3 is 19 amino acids long. Germline V gene lookup returns CDR1 SGHRS and CDR2 YFSETQ. CDR3 nucleotide sequence: TGCGCCAGCAGCTTGGCCGGCCCCGGACTAGCGGGAGGGTGGAAGACCCAGTACTTC. Encoded protein: CASSLAGPGLAGGWKTQYF.

V usage is TRBV7-9 and J usage is TRBJ1-4; D call uncertain. The V end lost 4 bases, the J end lost 4 bases, and 13 bases lay between the germline ends. The CDR3 loop spans 15 amino acids. Germline assignment: CDR1 SEHNR and CDR2 FQNEAQ (reference sequence). CDR3 in DNA: TGTGCCAGCAGCTCCACTCCGGTCCTTAATGAAAAACTGTTTTTT. This translates into CASSSTPVLNEKLFF.

J is TRBJ2-1 and V is TRBV7-9; D is uncertain. Trimming took 1 base from V and 7 from J, leaving 5 bases between them. This CDR3 comprises 12 residues. CDR1 is SEHNR and CDR2 is FQNEAQ in the germline V gene (reference sequence). The CDR3 nucleotides read TGTGCCAGCAGCTTAGTCCCAAATGAGCAGTTCTTC. Its translation: CASSLVPNEQFF.

This rearrangement joins TRBV19 to TRBJ2-2, with TRBD1 matching over 8 bases. V shed 6 bases and J 7 bases; nucleotides not matched to a gene: 7. This CDR3 region has 14 residues. CDR1 is LNHDA and CDR2 is SQIVND in the germline V gene (reference sequence). CDR3 sequence: CASRTDRAFGELFF. The DNA for the CDR3 is TGTGCCAGTAGGACGGACAGGGCTTTCGGGGAGCTGTTTTTT.

This clone has more than one count but fewer than ten. V gene TRBV14 combines with J gene TRBJ2-7; TRBD1 is a possible D gene (6 bases). With 4 bases removed from V and 1 base from J, the gap between germline ends came to 14 bases. Germline V CDR1 and CDR2: SGHDN, FVKESK. CDR3 size: 15 residues. CDR3 in amino acids: CASSLLGGQSYEQYF. CDR3 coding DNA: TGTGCCAGCAGCCTGTTGGGCGGACAGTCCTACGAGCAGTACTTC.

The rearrangement uses TRBV4-1 and TRBJ2-2; 7 bases agree with TRBD2. V gave up 4 bases and J gave up 0 bases; unmatched junction bases: 2. This CDR3 has 15 amino acids. CDR1 MGHRA and CDR2 YSYEKL come from the germline V gene. The CDR3 sequence: CASSRGGANTGELFF. The CDR3 nucleotides read TGCGCCAGCAGCCGGGGAGGGGCGAACACCGGGGAGCTGTTTTTT.

The rearrangement uses TRBV10-3 and TRBJ1-4; TRBD1 matches at 7 bases. Germline V lookup: CDR1 ENHRY, CDR2 SYGVKD. V lost 7 bases to trimming and J lost 5 bases; unmatched junction nucleotides: 4. The CDR3 totals 13 residues. CDR3 sequence (DNA): TGTGCCATCACCCCAGGGGGGAATGAAAAACTGTTTTTT. It specifies CAITPGGNEKLFF.